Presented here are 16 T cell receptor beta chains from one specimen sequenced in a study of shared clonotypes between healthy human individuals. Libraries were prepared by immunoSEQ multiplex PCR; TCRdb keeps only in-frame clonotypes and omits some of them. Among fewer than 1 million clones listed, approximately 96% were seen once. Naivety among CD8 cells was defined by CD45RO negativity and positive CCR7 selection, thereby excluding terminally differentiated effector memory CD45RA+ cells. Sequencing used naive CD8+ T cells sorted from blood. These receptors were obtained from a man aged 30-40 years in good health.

The CDR3 DNA follows: TGTGCCAGTAGTATAGTTTGGGTGGGCAGTTCCTACGAGCAGTACTTC. It translates to CASSIVWVGSSYEQYF. V usage is TRBV19 and J usage is TRBJ2-7; no definite D call. The ends were cut back, 1 base at V and 1 base at J, with 14 bases in the middle. The length of the CDR3 is 16 residues. Germline CDR1 and CDR2: LNHDA and SQIVND (reference sequence).

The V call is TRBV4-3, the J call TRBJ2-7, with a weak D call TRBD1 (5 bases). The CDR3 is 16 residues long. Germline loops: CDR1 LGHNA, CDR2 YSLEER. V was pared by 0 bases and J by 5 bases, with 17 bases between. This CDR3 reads CASSQEHSGYSHEQYF. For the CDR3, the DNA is TGCGCCAGCAGCCAAGAGCATTCAGGGTATTCCCACGAGCAGTACTTC.

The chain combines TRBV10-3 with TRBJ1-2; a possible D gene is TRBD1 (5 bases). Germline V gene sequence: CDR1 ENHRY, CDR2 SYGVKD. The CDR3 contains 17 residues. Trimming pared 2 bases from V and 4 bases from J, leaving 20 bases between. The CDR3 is CAISENGVQVQSYGYTF. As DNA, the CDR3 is TGTGCCATCAGTGAGAACGGGGTACAGGTCCAGAGCTATGGCTACACCTTC.

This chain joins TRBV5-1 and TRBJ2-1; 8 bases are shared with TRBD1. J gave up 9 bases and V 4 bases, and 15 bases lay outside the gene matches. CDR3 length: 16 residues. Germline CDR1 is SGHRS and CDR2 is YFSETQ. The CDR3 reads CASSTGIQGAQGEQFF. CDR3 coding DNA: TGCGCCAGCAGCACAGGAATCCAGGGGGCTCAGGGTGAGCAGTTCTTC.

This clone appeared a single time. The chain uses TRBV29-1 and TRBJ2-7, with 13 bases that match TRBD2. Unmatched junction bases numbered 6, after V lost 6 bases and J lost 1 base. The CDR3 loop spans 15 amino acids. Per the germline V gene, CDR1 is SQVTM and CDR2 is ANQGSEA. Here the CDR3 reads CSVRGLAGISYEQYF. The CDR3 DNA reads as TGCAGCGTCAGGGGACTAGCGGGGATTTCCTACGAGCAGTACTTC.

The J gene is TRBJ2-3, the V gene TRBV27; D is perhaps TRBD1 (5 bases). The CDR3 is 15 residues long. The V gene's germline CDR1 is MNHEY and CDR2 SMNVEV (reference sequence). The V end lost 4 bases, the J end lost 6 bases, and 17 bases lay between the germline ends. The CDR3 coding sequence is TGTGCCAGCAGTTGGGGCTCCCTATCCGGTGATACGCAGTATTTT. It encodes CASSWGSLSGDTQYF.

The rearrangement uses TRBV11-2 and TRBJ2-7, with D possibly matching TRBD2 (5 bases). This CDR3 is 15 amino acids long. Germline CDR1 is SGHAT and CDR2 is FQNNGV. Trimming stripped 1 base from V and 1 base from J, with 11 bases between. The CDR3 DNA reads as TGTGCCAGCAGCTTAGCGGGAACCGTTTCCTACGAGCAGTACTTC. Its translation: CASSLAGTVSYEQYF.

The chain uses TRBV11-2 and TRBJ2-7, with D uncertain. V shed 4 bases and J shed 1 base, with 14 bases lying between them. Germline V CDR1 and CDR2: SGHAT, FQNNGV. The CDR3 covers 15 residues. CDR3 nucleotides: TGTGCCAGCAGCTCCCCGGTGGGCCCATCCTACGAGCAGTACTTC. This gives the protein CASSSPVGPSYEQYF.

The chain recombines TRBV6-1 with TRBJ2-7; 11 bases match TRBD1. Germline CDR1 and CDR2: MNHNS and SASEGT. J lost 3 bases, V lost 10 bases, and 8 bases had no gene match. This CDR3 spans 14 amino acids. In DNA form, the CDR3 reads TGTGCCACCATTGCCGGGACAGGGGGCTACGAGCAGTACTTC. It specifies CATIAGTGGYEQYF.

The CDR3 DNA sequence: TGTGCCAGCAGTGGAGGGAGGTACTCCTACAATGAGCAGTTCTTC. It specifies CASSGGRYSYNEQFF. This chain links TRBV2 with TRBJ2-1; tentatively, D is TRBD2 (6 bases). CDR1 is SNHLY, CDR2 FYNNEI, per germline. The CDR3 length is 15 residues. Trimming cost V 4 bases and J 0 bases, with 10 bases left between them.

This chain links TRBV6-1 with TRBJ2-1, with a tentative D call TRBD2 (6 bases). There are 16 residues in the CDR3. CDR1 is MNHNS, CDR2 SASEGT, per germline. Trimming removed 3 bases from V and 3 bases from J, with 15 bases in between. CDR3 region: CASSEGVAVIYNEQFF. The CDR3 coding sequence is TGTGCCAGCAGTGAGGGGGTAGCGGTTATCTACAATGAGCAGTTCTTC.

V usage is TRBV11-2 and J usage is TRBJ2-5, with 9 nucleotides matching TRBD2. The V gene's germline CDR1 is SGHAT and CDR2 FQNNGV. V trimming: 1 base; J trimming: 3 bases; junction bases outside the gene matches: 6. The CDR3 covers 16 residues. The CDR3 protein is CASSLVPSGTKETQYF. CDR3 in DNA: TGTGCCAGCAGCTTAGTCCCTAGCGGGACGAAAGAGACCCAGTACTTC.

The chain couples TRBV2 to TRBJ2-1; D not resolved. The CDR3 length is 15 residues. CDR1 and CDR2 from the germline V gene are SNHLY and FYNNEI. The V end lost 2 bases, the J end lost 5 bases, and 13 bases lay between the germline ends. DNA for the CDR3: TGTGCCAGCAGTGAAACCCAGGACCTAGACAATGAGCAGTTCTTC. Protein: CASSETQDLDNEQFF.

The CDR3 loop is CSVALGLAGYEQYF. The CDR3 bases are TGCAGCGTTGCTTTAGGACTAGCGGGCTACGAGCAGTACTTC. This chain links TRBV29-1 with TRBJ2-7; 11 nucleotides match TRBD2. With V trimmed by 4 bases and J by 3 bases, 5 bases remained unmatched. The CDR3 loop spans 14 amino acids. The germline V gene encodes CDR1 SQVTM and CDR2 ANQGSEA.

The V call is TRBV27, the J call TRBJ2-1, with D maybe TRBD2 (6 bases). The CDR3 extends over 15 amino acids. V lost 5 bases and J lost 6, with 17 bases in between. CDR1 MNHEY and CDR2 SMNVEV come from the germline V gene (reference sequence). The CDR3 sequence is CASSPPGVGINEQFF. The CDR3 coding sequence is TGTGCCAGCAGTCCCCCGGGGGTAGGAATCAATGAGCAGTTCTTC.

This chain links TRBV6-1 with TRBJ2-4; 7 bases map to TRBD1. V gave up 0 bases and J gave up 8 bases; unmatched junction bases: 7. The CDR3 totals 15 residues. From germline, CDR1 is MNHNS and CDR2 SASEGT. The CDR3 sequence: CASSEAPTGLDIQYF. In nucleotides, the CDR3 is TGTGCCAGCAGTGAAGCCCCGACAGGGTTGGACATTCAGTACTTC.